A single sample is the source of the 17 T cell receptor beta chains below, sequenced in a study of neurological immune-mediated disorders. TCRdb re-called the 5' RACE reads with MiXCR, one entry per CDR3 protein. The table records about 59,000 distinct CDR3 sequences, 12% of them present only once. Specimen: PBMCs. Every receptor here comes from a woman aged 55-69 years with HTLV-1-associated myelopathy (HAM/TSP).

The chain combines TRBV29-1 with TRBJ2-5; D unclear. This CDR3 contains 12 residues. Trimming left V 5 bases short and J 0 bases short, with 7 bases between. Germline V CDR1 and CDR2: SQVTM, ANQGSEA. CDR3: CSVLGYQETQYF. CDR3 coding DNA: TGCAGCGTTTTGGGGTACCAAGAGACCCAGTACTTC.

The sample holds many counts of this clonotype. The V gene is TRBV29-1, the J gene TRBJ1-1, with D unresolved. Germline CDR1 and CDR2: SQVTM and ANQGSEA. The V end was cut by 1 base, the J end by 2 bases, with 5 bases between. The CDR3 is 12 amino acids. CDR3 sequence (DNA): TGCAGCGTTGAAGCGGGTAACACTGAAGCTTTCTTT. Translated, it gives CSVEAGNTEAFF.

The chain combines TRBV27 with TRBJ1-1, with D uncertain. The CDR3 contains 16 residues. With 3 bases removed from V and 0 bases from J, the gap between germline ends came to 14 bases. Germline lookup yields CDR1 MNHEY and CDR2 SMNVEV (reference sequence). The DNA for the CDR3 is TGTGCCAGCAGTTTTAAGGGAAACAGAGTGAACACTGAAGCTTTCTTT. This encodes CASSFKGNRVNTEAFF.

This clonotype was observed a handful of times. The V and J genes are TRBV3-1 and TRBJ2-2, with D possibly matching TRBD2 (6 bases). Germline CDR1 is LGHDT and CDR2 is YNNKEL (reference sequence). V was cut by 5 bases and J by 4 bases, with 17 bases left in between. This CDR3 region has 16 residues. CDR3 sequence reads: CASSSEGRDPTGELFF. The CDR3 nucleotides read TGTGCCAGCAGCTCCGAGGGGCGGGACCCCACCGGGGAGCTGTTTTTT.

This clonotype was seen ten or more times. This rearrangement joins TRBV5-1 to TRBJ2-1, with D possibly TRBD1 on 6 matching bases. Germline V gene data show CDR1 as SGHRS and CDR2 as YFSETQ. CDR3 length: 17 amino acids. Trimming pared 0 bases from V and 0 bases from J, leaving 13 bases between. CDR3 in DNA: TGCGCCAGCAGCTTGGCAGTAGACAGGAGCTCCTACAATGAGCAGTTCTTC. It is translated as CASSLAVDRSSYNEQFF. Together with reference TRBV5-1 and TRBJ2-1, the CDR3 gives the full variable domain: KAGVTQTPRYLIKTRGQQVTLSCSPISGHRSVSWYQQTPGQGLQFLFEYFSETQRNKGNFPGRFSGRQFSNSRSEMNVSTLELGDSALYLCASSLAVDRSSYNEQFFGPGTRLTVL.

This clonotype was recorded many times. This chain uses TRBV5-1 with TRBJ2-7; the match to TRBD2 covers 7 bases. In germline, CDR1 is SGHRS, CDR2 YFSETQ. The ends lost 5 bases at V and 2 bases at J; junction bases unmatched: 7. CDR3 length: 14 amino acids. This chain's CDR3 is CASSPSGTTYEQYF. DNA for the CDR3: TGCGCCAGCAGTCCCAGCGGGACCACCTACGAGCAGTACTTC.

This clonotype came up many times. This chain joins TRBV5-4 and TRBJ1-2; 7 nucleotides align to TRBD1. The CDR3 has 16 amino acids. The V gene end was trimmed by 4 bases and the J gene end by 2 bases; junction bases not matched to a gene: 11. Germline CDR1 and CDR2: SGHNT and YYREEE (reference sequence). Here the CDR3 DNA reads TGTGCCAGCAGCCCTGCCGGGACAGTTTCGAACTATGGCTACACCTTC. Encoded protein: CASSPAGTVSNYGYTF. Using reference TRBV5-4 and TRBJ1-2 for the parts outside the CDR3, the full variable domain is ETGVTQSPTHLIKTRGQQVTLRCSSQSGHNTVSWYQQALGQGPQFIFQYYREEENGRGNFPPRFSGLQFPNYSSELNVNALELDDSALYLCASSPAGTVSNYGYTFGSGTRLTVV.

This clonotype showed up many times. J is TRBJ2-7 and V is TRBV5-1, with TRBD1 matching over 8 bases. The CDR3 totals 15 residues. J lost 3 bases, V lost 1 base, and 6 bases had no gene match. Germline-derived CDR1 and CDR2 are SGHRS and YFSETQ. CDR3 DNA sequence: TGCGCCAGCAGCTTGCCCAGGGGGCTAGACTACGAGCAGTACTTC. This sequence encodes CASSLPRGLDYEQYF. The variable domain in full, with the rest retrieved from reference TRBV5-1 and TRBJ2-7, is KAGVTQTPRYLIKTRGQQVTLSCSPISGHRSVSWYQQTPGQGLQFLFEYFSETQRNKGNFPGRFSGRQFSNSRSEMNVSTLELGDSALYLCASSLPRGLDYEQYFGPGTRLTVT.

This clonotype was detected ten times or more. The genes are TRBV7-9 and TRBJ1-3; D is unclear. The germline gives CDR1 SEHNR, CDR2 FQNEAQ (reference sequence). Trimming stripped 5 bases from V and 0 bases from J, with 14 bases between. This CDR3 is 16 amino acids long. CDR3 DNA sequence: TGTGCCAGCAGCGTCCTGGGTCTGGACTCTGGAAACACCATATATTTT. Its translation is CASSVLGLDSGNTIYF.

This clonotype was picked up many times. This chain uses TRBV7-2 with TRBJ2-3; tentative D call: TRBD1 (6 bases). Trimming took off 3 bases at V and 2 bases at J, with 18 bases between the two ends. The CDR3 length is 17 residues. The germline V gene has CDR1 SGHTA and CDR2 FQGNSA. The CDR3 reads CASSFGHRAPATDTQYF. The DNA for the CDR3 is TGTGCCAGCAGCTTCGGGCACAGGGCCCCGGCCACAGATACGCAGTATTTT.

The rearrangement links TRBV3-1 to TRBJ2-1; 8 bases align to TRBD2. Trimming removed 5 bases from V and 0 bases from J; junction bases left unmatched: 12. Germline assignment: CDR1 LGHDT and CDR2 YNNKEL (reference sequence). The CDR3 spans 18 residues. CDR3 sequence reads: CASSYTSGPPSSYNEQFF. The CDR3 region has the DNA TGTGCCAGCAGCTATACTAGCGGTCCACCGAGCTCCTACAATGAGCAGTTCTTC.

This clonotype has at least ten counts. This rearrangement joins TRBV28 to TRBJ2-5; 10 bases map to TRBD1. The CDR3 consists of 17 residues. CDR1 is MDHEN and CDR2 is SYDVKM in the germline V gene. V lost 5 bases, J lost 5 bases, and 14 bases stayed unmatched. CDR3 bases: TGTGCCAGCAGTAGGGACAGGGGATTTGGAGGAAGGGAGACCCAGTACTTC. It translates to CASSRDRGFGGRETQYF.

This clonotype has a count of ten or more. The rearrangement uses TRBV2 and TRBJ2-7, with TRBD2 as a possible D gene (5 bases). CDR1 SNHLY and CDR2 FYNNEI come from the germline V gene. V lost 7 bases and J lost 0, with 7 bases in between. The CDR3 runs 12 residues. The CDR3 DNA is TGTGCCAGCACCGGGGACTCCTACGAGCAGTACTTC. This sequence encodes CASTGDSYEQYF.

This clonotype was seen repeatedly, ten times or more. The chain joins TRBV7-8 to TRBJ2-7; 11 positions match TRBD2. Germline V gives CDR1 SGHVS, CDR2 FQNEAQ. Trimming at V came to 4 bases and at J to 7 bases, leaving 15 bases not matched to a gene. CDR3 length equals 17 residues. The CDR3 region has the DNA TGTGCCAGCAGCTGGAACATAAGACTAGCGGGAAAGGAGGAGCAGTACTTC. Its protein product is CASSWNIRLAGKEEQYF.

This clonotype was counted ten times or more. The rearrangement uses TRBV7-2 and TRBJ1-1; possible D gene TRBD1, 5 bases. Germline V gives CDR1 SGHTA, CDR2 FQGNSA. V was shortened by 5 bases and J by 9 bases, with 19 bases between the two germline ends. CDR3 size: 14 residues. The CDR3 nucleotides are TGTGCCAGCAGCCTTAACGTTTGGGGGGAACAAGCTTTCTTT. Translated, it gives CASSLNVWGEQAFF. Using reference TRBV7-2 and TRBJ1-1 for the parts outside the CDR3, the full variable domain is GAGVSQSPSNKVTEKGKDVELRCDPISGHTALYWYRQSLGQGLEFLIYFQGNSAPDKSGLPSDRFSAERTGGSVSTLTIQRTQQEDSAVYLCASSLNVWGEQAFFGQGTRLTVV.

Ten or more counts support this clonotype. The chain is built from TRBV5-6 and TRBJ2-5; 8 nucleotides agree with TRBD1. This CDR3 spans 14 amino acids. Trimming at V came to 1 base and at J to 5 bases, leaving 4 bases not matched to a gene. Germline V CDR1 and CDR2: SGHDT, YYEEEE. The CDR3 DNA reads TGTGCCAGCAGCTTGACAGGGGGAGGCGAGACCCAGTACTTC. Amino acid sequence: CASSLTGGGETQYF.

This clonotype was seen a handful of times. The V gene is TRBV5-1, the J gene TRBJ2-7; D perhaps matches TRBD2 (5 bases). Per germline, CDR1 SGHRS and CDR2 YFSETQ. The CDR3 length is 14 residues. V shed 0 bases and J shed 5 bases, with 12 bases lying between them. The CDR3 region is CASSLGGLGDEQYF. The CDR3 bases are TGCGCCAGCAGCTTGGGAGGGCTAGGCGACGAGCAGTACTTC.